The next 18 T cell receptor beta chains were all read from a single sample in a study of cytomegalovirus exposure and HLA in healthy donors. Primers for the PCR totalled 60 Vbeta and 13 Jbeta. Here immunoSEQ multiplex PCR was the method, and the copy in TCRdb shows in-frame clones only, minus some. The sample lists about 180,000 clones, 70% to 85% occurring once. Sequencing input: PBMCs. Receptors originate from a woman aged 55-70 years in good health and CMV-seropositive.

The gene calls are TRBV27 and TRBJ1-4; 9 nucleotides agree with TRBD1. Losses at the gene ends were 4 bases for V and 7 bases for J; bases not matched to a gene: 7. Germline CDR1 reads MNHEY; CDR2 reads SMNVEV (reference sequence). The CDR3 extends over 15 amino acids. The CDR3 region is CASSSGDRVLEKLFF. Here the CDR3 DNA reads TGTGCCAGCAGTTCAGGGGACAGGGTACTTGAAAAACTGTTTTTT. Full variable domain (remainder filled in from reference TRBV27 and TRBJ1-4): EAQVTQNPRYLITVTGKKLTVTCSQNMNHEYMSWYRQDPGLGLRQIYYSMNVEVTDKGDVPEGYKVSRKEKRNFPLILESPSPNQTSLYFCASSSGDRVLEKLFFGSGTQLSVL.

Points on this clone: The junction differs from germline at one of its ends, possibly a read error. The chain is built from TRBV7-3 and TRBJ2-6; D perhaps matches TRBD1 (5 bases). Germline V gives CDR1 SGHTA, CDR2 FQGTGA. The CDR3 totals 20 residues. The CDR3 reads CASSLWLPRTLSSGANGLTF. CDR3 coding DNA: TGTGCCAGCAGCTTATGGCTCCCCAGAACCCTTAGCTCTGGGGCCAACGGCCTGACTTTC.

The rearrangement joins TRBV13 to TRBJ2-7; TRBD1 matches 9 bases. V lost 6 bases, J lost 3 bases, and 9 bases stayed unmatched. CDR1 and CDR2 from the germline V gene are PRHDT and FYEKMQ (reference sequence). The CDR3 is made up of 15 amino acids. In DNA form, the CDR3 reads TGTGCCAGCAGATCCTCCGGGACAGGGTTCTACGAGCAGTACTTC. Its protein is CASRSSGTGFYEQYF.

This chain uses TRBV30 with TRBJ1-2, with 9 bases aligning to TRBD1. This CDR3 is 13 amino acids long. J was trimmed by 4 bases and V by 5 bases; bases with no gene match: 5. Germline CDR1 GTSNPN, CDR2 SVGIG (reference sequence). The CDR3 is CAWRTGGSYGYTF. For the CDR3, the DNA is TGTGCCTGGCGAACAGGGGGCAGCTATGGCTACACCTTC.

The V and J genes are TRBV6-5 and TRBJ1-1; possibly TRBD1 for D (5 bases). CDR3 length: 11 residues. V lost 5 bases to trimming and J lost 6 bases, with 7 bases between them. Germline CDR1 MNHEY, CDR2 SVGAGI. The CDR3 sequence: CASSGGAEAFF. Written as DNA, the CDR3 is TGTGCCAGCAGTGGGGGGGCTGAAGCTTTCTTT.

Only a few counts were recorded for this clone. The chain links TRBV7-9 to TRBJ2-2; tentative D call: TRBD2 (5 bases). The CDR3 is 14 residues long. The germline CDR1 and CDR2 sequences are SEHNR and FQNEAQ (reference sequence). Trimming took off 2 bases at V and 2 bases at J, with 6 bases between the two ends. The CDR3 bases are TGTGCCAGCAGCTTAAGCGGTAACACCGGGGAGCTGTTTTTT. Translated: CASSLSGNTGELFF.

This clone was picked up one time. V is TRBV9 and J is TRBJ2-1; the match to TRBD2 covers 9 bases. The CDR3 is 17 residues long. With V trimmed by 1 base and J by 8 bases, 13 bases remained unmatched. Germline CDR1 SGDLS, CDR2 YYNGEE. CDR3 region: CASSVITRAGGNDEQFF. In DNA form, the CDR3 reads TGTGCCAGCAGCGTAATCACGAGGGCGGGGGGGAATGATGAGCAGTTCTTC.

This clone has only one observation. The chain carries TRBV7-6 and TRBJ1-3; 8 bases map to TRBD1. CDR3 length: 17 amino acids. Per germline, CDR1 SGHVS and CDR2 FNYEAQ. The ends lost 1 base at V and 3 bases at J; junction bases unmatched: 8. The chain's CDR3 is CASSLVVRGLGGNTIYF. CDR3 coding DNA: TGTGCCAGCAGCTTAGTGGTCAGGGGGCTAGGTGGAAACACCATATATTTT.

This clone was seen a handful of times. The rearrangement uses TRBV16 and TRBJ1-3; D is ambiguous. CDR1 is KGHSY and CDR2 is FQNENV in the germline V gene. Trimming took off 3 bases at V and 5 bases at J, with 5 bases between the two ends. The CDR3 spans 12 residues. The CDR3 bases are TGTGCCAGCAGCCAGAGTCGAAACACCATATATTTT. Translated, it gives CASSQSRNTIYF.

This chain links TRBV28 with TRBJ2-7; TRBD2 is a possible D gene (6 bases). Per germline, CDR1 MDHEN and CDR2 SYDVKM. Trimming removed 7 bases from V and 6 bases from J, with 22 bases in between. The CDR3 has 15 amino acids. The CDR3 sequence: CASKDGQGRGFEQYF. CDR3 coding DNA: TGTGCCAGCAAAGACGGTCAGGGCCGGGGGTTCGAGCAGTACTTC.

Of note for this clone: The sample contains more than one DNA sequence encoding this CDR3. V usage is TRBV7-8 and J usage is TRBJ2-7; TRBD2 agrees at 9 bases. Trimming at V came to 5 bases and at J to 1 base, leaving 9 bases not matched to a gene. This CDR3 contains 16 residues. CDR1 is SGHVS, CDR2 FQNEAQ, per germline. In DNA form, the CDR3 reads TGTGCCAGCAGCCGAACTCCGACTAGCGGATCCTACGAGCAGTACTTC. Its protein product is CASSRTPTSGSYEQYF. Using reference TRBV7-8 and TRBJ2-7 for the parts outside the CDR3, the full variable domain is GAGVSQSPRYKVAKRGQDVALRCDPISGHVSLFWYQQALGQGPEFLTYFQNEAQLDKSGLPSDRFFAERPEGSVSTLKIQRTQQEDSAVYLCASSRTPTSGSYEQYFGPGTRLTVT.

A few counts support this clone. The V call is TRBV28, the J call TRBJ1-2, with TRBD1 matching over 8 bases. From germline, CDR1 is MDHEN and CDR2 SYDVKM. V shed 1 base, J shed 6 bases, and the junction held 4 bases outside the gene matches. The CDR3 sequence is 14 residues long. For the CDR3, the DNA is TGTGCCAGCAGTTTATTAGGCAGGGGGCATGGCTACACCTTC. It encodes CASSLLGRGHGYTF.

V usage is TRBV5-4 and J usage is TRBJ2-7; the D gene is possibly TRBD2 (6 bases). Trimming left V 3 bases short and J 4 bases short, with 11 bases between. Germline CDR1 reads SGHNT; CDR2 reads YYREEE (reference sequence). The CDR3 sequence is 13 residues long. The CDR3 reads CASSSFSGYEQYF. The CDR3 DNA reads TGTGCCAGCAGCTCCTTTAGCGGTTACGAGCAGTACTTC. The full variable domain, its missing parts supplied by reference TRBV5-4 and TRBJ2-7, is ETGVTQSPTHLIKTRGQQVTLRCSSQSGHNTVSWYQQALGQGPQFIFQYYREEENGRGNFPPRFSGLQFPNYSSELNVNALELDDSALYLCASSSFSGYEQYFGPGTRLTVT.

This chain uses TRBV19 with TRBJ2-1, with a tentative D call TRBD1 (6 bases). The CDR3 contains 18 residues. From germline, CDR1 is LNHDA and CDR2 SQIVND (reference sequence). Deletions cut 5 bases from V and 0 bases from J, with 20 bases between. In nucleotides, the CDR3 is TGTGCCAGTAGTGGGTTTGGGGGCAGGCCTAGCTCCTACAATGAGCAGTTCTTC. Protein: CASSGFGGRPSSYNEQFF.

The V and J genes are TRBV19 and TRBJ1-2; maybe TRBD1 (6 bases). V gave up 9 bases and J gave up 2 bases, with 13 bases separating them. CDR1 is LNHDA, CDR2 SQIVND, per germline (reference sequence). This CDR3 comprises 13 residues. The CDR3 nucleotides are TGTGCCAGCCGAGGACAGTCCAACTATGGCTACACCTTC. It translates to CASRGQSNYGYTF.

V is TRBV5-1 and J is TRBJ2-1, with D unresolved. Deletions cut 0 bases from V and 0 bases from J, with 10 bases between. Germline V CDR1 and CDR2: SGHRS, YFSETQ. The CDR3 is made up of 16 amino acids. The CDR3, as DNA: TGCGCCAGCAGCTTGGGAGCGAGAAGCTCCTACAATGAGCAGTTCTTC. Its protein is CASSLGARSSYNEQFF.

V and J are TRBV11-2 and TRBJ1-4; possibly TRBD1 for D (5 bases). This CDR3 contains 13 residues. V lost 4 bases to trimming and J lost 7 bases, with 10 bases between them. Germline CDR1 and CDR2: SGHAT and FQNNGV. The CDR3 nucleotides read TGTGCCAGCAGCTCTCAGGGAGGTGAAAAACTGTTTTTT. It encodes CASSSQGGEKLFF.

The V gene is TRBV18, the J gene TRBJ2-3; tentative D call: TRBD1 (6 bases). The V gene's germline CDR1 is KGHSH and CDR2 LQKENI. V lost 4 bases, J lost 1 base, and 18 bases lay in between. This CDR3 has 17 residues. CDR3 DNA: TGTGCCAGCTCACGAGCCGGGACACCCTGGGGCACAGATACGCAGTATTTT. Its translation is CASSRAGTPWGTDTQYF.